This T cell receptor beta chain is from a study of blood T cell repertoires in COVID-19. V gave up 4 bases and J gave up 3 bases; unmatched junction bases: 9. CDR3 length equals 15 residues. Germline CDR1 is SGHRS and CDR2 is YFSETQ. Authors' methods: The assay estimated nucleated cells by amplifying reference gene primers. TCRdb's table, derived via immunoSEQ multiplex PCR, lists solely in-frame clones and lacks some. V, J and clone size are taken as reported in that table, and D and trimming were inferred from the DNA itself. The data contain 150,000 to 200,000 clones, more than 80% of them singletons.

V is TRBV5-1 and J is TRBJ1-2; 7 bases are shared with TRBD1. Sequences were obtained from peripheral blood. The receptor comes from a woman aged 55-69 years with COVID-19, enrolled during active disease. Here the CDR3 DNA reads TGCGCCAGCAGCCAACAGGGGAGCGTGTACTATGGCTACACCTTC. Translated: CASSQQGSVYYGYTF. The entire variable domain, with the rest obtained from reference TRBV5-1 and TRBJ1-2, is as follows: KAGVTQTPRYLIKTRGQQVTLSCSPISGHRSVSWYQQTPGQGLQFLFEYFSETQRNKGNFPGRFSGRQFSNSRSEMNVSTLELGDSALYLCASSQQGSVYYGYTFGSGTRLTVV.